One and the same sample provided the 26 T cell receptor beta chains below, sequenced in a study of Ad26.COV2.S vaccination and SARS-CoV-2 variants (dated by TCRdb to the early 2020s). The sample's treatment or condition label, in plain terms: around 19 received Ad26.COV2.S at low or high dose, single or two shots; about 5 received placebo; per-sample allocation not given. For vaccine and placebo recipients, the sequenced repertoires came from samples collected on day 63 after the first injection. Library creation used the immunoSEQ multiplex PCR assay. TCRdb obtained this table from immuneACCESS and retained in-frame rearrangements with V and J assigned. These tables miss some clones; where compared with another copy, unresolved V genes account for less than half of the shortfall, and the remainder is unexplained. The sample contains about 390,000 clones, less than 90% of them found a single time. In total, the top ten clones hold 3.5% of the sample.

The sequences come from peripheral blood, collected in a trial of Ad26.COV2.S vaccine versus placebo. The source of these receptors is a person between 18 and 65 years old who received the Ad26.COV2.S COVID-19 vaccine or a placebo.

This chain links TRBV11-2 with TRBJ1-4; no clear D gene. Germline CDR1 and CDR2: SGHAT and FQNNGV. With 2 bases removed from V and 5 bases from J, the gap between germline ends came to 15 bases. The CDR3 extends over 16 amino acids. CDR3 sequence: CASSLSRDRANEKLFF. The CDR3 region has the DNA TGTGCCAGCAGCTTATCACGGGATAGGGCGAATGAAAAACTGTTTTTT.

The gene calls are TRBV11-2 and TRBJ2-1, with 10 bases that match TRBD2. Trimming cost V 5 bases and J 0 bases; bases outside gene matches: 13. CDR1 is SGHAT, CDR2 FQNNGV, per germline. The length of the CDR3 is 19 residues. The CDR3 loop reads CASSHGLAGAQSSYNEQFF. In DNA, the CDR3 is TGTGCCAGCAGCCACGGGCTAGCGGGGGCGCAGTCCTCCTACAATGAGCAGTTCTTC.

The chain combines TRBV7-8 with TRBJ1-2, with TRBD1 matching over 7 bases. This CDR3 region has 16 residues. With V trimmed by 3 bases and J by 4 bases, 11 bases remained unmatched. Germline-derived CDR1 and CDR2 are SGHVS and FQNEAQ. CDR3 DNA: TGTGCCAGCAGCTTGGGACCCGGGACAGTTTCCTATGGCTACACCTTC. This encodes CASSLGPGTVSYGYTF.

The chain employs TRBV18 and TRBJ1-2; 8 bases align to TRBD1. The CDR3 length is 15 residues. With 1 base clipped from V and 4 bases from J, the junction kept 5 bases outside the gene matches. Germline values: CDR1 KGHSH, CDR2 LQKENI. The CDR3 sequence: CASSPRDRGPYGYTF. The CDR3 bases are TGTGCCAGCTCACCACGAGACAGGGGCCCCTATGGCTACACCTTC.

The rearrangement uses TRBV3-1 (or the pseudogene TRBV3-2) and TRBJ2-4, with D perhaps given as TRBD1 or TRBD2 (7 bases each). Per germline, CDR1 LGHDT and CDR2 YNNKEL (reference sequence). The ends were cut back, 7 bases at V and 0 bases at J, with 16 bases in the middle. The CDR3 covers 16 residues. The CDR3 reads CASTPGEGAAKNIQYF. CDR3 nucleotides: TGTGCCAGCACCCCAGGGGAGGGGGCAGCCAAAAACATTCAGTACTTC.

The J gene is TRBJ2-3, the V gene TRBV6-1, with D perhaps matching TRBD2 (6 bases). Per the germline V gene, CDR1 is MNHNS and CDR2 is SASEGT. V lost 2 bases, J lost 6 bases, and 15 bases lay in between. CDR3 size: 15 residues. The CDR3 nucleotides read TGTGCCAGCAGTGAACCGGGAGAACCTGGGGATACGCAGTATTTT. Translated, it gives CASSEPGEPGDTQYF.

This chain connects TRBV5-1 to TRBJ2-5; perhaps TRBD2 as D (5 bases). Germline lookup yields CDR1 SGHRS and CDR2 YFSETQ. This CDR3 is 13 amino acids long. Trimming removed 5 bases at V and 1 base at J, with 9 bases between. CDR3 bases: TGCGCCAGCAGTCGGGAAGCCCAAGAGACCCAGTACTTC. Its translation: CASSREAQETQYF.

The genes are TRBV11-2 and TRBJ2-7; D gene ambiguous. The CDR3 runs to 18 residues. Germline lookup yields CDR1 SGHAT and CDR2 FQNNGV. V shed 7 bases and J shed 2 bases, with 27 bases lying between them. The CDR3 sequence: CASTFRRRSPAEPYEQYF. CDR3 DNA: TGTGCCAGCACCTTTAGAAGAAGAAGTCCAGCAGAGCCCTACGAGCAGTACTTC.

This rearrangement joins TRBV6-4 to TRBJ2-1, with 12 nucleotides matching TRBD1. The germline CDR1 and CDR2 sequences are MRHNA and SNTAGT. The V gene end was trimmed by 6 bases and the J gene end by 0 bases; junction bases not matched to a gene: 15. This CDR3 has 20 residues. The CDR3 DNA sequence: TGTGCCAGCAGCCCCATCGGGACAGGGGGCGTTATGAGCTCCTACAATGAGCAGTTCTTC. Translation gives CASSPIGTGGVMSSYNEQFF.

The V gene is TRBV19, the J gene TRBJ1-1; no clear D. V was shortened by 7 bases and J by 11 bases, with 20 bases between the two germline ends. This CDR3 spans 13 amino acids. Per the germline V gene, CDR1 is LNHDA and CDR2 is SQIVND (reference sequence). The CDR3 DNA is TGTGCCAGTATGGAACGTAGTATCAGTATGGCTTTCTTT. Its translation: CASMERSISMAFF.

The chain uses TRBV30 and TRBJ1-6, with 9 bases matching TRBD1. This CDR3 is 13 amino acids long. Looked up from germline, CDR1 is GTSNPN and CDR2 is SVGIG (reference sequence). V dropped 2 bases and J dropped 11; count of bases not matched to a gene: 4. CDR3 amino acids: CAWSRQGVPPLHF. In DNA form, the CDR3 reads TGTGCCTGGAGTCGACAGGGGGTACCACCCCTCCACTTT.

The rearrangement uses TRBV6-5 and TRBJ1-1; 10 nucleotides match TRBD1. CDR1 and CDR2 from the germline V gene are MNHEY and SVGAGI. The CDR3 sequence is 14 residues long. V dropped 10 bases and J dropped 6; count of bases not matched to a gene: 11. CDR3 residues: CATRGQGRSAEAFF. Here the CDR3 DNA reads TGTGCCACCCGGGGACAGGGGCGTTCGGCTGAAGCTTTCTTT.

CDR3 region: CASSFGQGAYGYTF. CDR3 nucleotide sequence: TGCGCCAGCAGCTTTGGACAGGGAGCCTATGGCTACACCTTC. This rearrangement joins TRBV5-1 to TRBJ1-2; TRBD1 matches at 8 bases. With V trimmed by 2 bases and J by 4 bases, 4 bases remained unmatched. Germline V gene lookup returns CDR1 SGHRS and CDR2 YFSETQ. The CDR3 length is 14 residues.

This clone appeared once. This chain links TRBV10-3 with TRBJ1-6; no reliable D call. This CDR3 is 17 amino acids long. The germline V gene encodes CDR1 ENHRY and CDR2 SYGVKD. V was cut by 10 bases and J by 0 bases, with 19 bases left in between. The CDR3 loop reads CATKGLGLPSYNSPLHF. In DNA, the CDR3 is TGTGCCACCAAGGGTTTGGGCCTCCCCTCCTATAATTCACCCCTCCACTTT.

This sequence joins TRBV27 and TRBJ1-1, with D tentatively TRBD1 (6 bases). CDR1 is MNHEY and CDR2 is SMNVEV in the germline V gene (reference sequence). The V and J ends lost 5 bases and 3 bases respectively, with 16 bases between them. This CDR3 is built from 15 residues. CDR3 in DNA: TGTGCCAGCAGTACCCTAGCAACAGGGTACACTGAAGCTTTCTTT. Its translation is CASSTLATGYTEAFF.

This clone occurred once. The V gene is TRBV7-9, the J gene TRBJ1-3, with D possibly TRBD1 on 6 matching bases. Trimming removed 5 bases at V and 2 bases at J, with 22 bases between. Germline CDR1 SEHNR, CDR2 FQNEAQ (reference sequence). The CDR3 is 18 residues long. The CDR3 reads CASSTLRGGAGTGNTIYF. The CDR3 coding sequence is TGTGCCAGCAGCACCCTACGGGGGGGGGCAGGGACTGGAAACACCATATATTTT.

This clone occurred once. This sequence joins TRBV4-2 and TRBJ1-4; D gene uncertain. With 1 base removed from V and 7 bases from J, the gap between germline ends came to 13 bases. The CDR3 is 15 amino acids. The germline V gene encodes CDR1 LGHNA and CDR2 YNFKEQ. This CDR3 reads CASSQGAEKGEKLFF. Here the CDR3 DNA reads TGTGCCAGCAGCCAAGGGGCCGAGAAGGGTGAAAAACTGTTTTTT.

The chain couples TRBV2 to TRBJ1-1; D perhaps matches TRBD1 (6 bases). Trimming pared 8 bases from V and 3 bases from J, leaving 13 bases between. Germline loops: CDR1 SNHLY, CDR2 FYNNEI. This CDR3 spans 13 amino acids. CDR3 amino acids: CASAQSGDTEAFF. The CDR3 coding sequence is TGTGCCAGCGCCCAATCAGGGGACACTGAAGCTTTCTTT.

On this clone itself: Different DNA sequences within this sample yield the same CDR3. The chain carries TRBV18 and TRBJ1-1, with unresolved D. This CDR3 spans 13 amino acids. Trimming took 2 bases from V and 3 from J, leaving 7 bases between them. Germline V gene lookup returns CDR1 KGHSH and CDR2 LQKENI. The CDR3 reads CASSPIRDTEAFF. Written as DNA, the CDR3 is TGTGCCAGCTCACCAATTAGGGACACTGAAGCTTTCTTT.

The genes are TRBV7-9 and TRBJ1-1; maybe TRBD1 (6 bases). Trimming stripped 2 bases from V and 1 base from J, with 11 bases between. The CDR3 is made up of 15 amino acids. Germline lookup yields CDR1 SEHNR and CDR2 FQNEAQ (reference sequence). The CDR3 bases are TGTGCCAGCAGCTTAATACAGGGCGAGAACACTGAAGCTTTCTTT. Translated: CASSLIQGENTEAFF.

The V and J genes are TRBV4-3 and TRBJ2-5; D is ambiguous. Germline-derived CDR1 and CDR2 are LGHNA and YSLEER. Trimming cost V 0 bases and J 5 bases, with 13 bases left between them. The CDR3 has 15 amino acids. The CDR3 coding sequence is TGCGCCAGCAGCCAAGATCTTAACAGAGTGGAGACCCAGTACTTC. It encodes CASSQDLNRVETQYF.

The DNA for the CDR3 is TGCGCCAGCAGCCCGGGGACTAGCGGGGGGGTTCGGGACGAGCAGTACTTC. It codes for CASSPGTSGGVRDEQYF. The chain employs TRBV5-1 and TRBJ2-7, with TRBD2 identical over 16 bases. Germline values: CDR1 SGHRS, CDR2 YFSETQ. J lost 5 bases, V lost 4 bases, and 9 bases had no gene match. The CDR3 runs 17 residues.

V usage is TRBV6-2 or TRBV6-3 and J usage is TRBJ2-7, with TRBD2 matching 8 bases. V shed 0 bases and J 0 bases; nucleotides not matched to a gene: 7. Looked up from germline, CDR1 is MNHEY and CDR2 is SVGEGT. This CDR3 has 17 amino acids. In DNA form, the CDR3 reads TGTGCCAGCAGTTACTCGAGTCGGGGGGGGACCTCCTACGAGCAGTACTTC. Translated: CASSYSSRGGTSYEQYF.

This clone came up once. The J gene is TRBJ1-1, the V gene TRBV7-8; D ambiguous. The CDR3 contains 13 residues. V gave up 4 bases and J gave up 5 bases, with 11 bases separating them. The germline gives CDR1 SGHVS, CDR2 FQNEAQ. The CDR3 loop reads CASSSRVRTEAFF. The CDR3 DNA follows: TGTGCCAGCAGCTCACGCGTCAGGACTGAAGCTTTCTTT.

This clone occurred once. This chain uses TRBV20-1 with TRBJ2-3; unclear D gene. Germline V gene lookup returns CDR1 DFQATT and CDR2 SNEGSKA (reference sequence). The CDR3 runs to 11 residues. Trimming took off 7 bases at V and 4 bases at J, with 9 bases between the two ends. CDR3 in DNA: TGCAGTGTAAGAGTTTCAGATACGCAGTATTTT. The encoded protein is CSVRVSDTQYF.

The chain joins TRBV5-1 to TRBJ2-3, with TRBD2 matching over 7 bases. V was clipped by 4 bases and J by 0 bases; unmatched bases: 8. The CDR3 covers 16 residues. Germline V gives CDR1 SGHRS, CDR2 YFSETQ. The DNA for the CDR3 is TGCGCCAGCAGCCCTAACCTAGCGGAGAGCACAGATACGCAGTATTTT. Amino acid sequence: CASSPNLAESTDTQYF. Using reference TRBV5-1 and TRBJ2-3 for the parts outside the CDR3, the full variable domain is KAGVTQTPRYLIKTRGQQVTLSCSPISGHRSVSWYQQTPGQGLQFLFEYFSETQRNKGNFPGRFSGRQFSNSRSEMNVSTLELGDSALYLCASSPNLAESTDTQYFGPGTRLTVL.